A selection of T cell receptor beta chains follows, all from one sample in a study of spatial heterogeneity in lung cancer. A single record per CDR3 protein comes from TCRdb applying MiXCR to the 5' RACE reads. The sample lists about 20,000 distinct CDR3 sequences; 2.8% were seen once. Sequencing was performed on lung tumor tissue, taken at surgery. The receptors were sampled from a male donor with early-stage non-small cell lung cancer. The CDR3 runs from the conserved cysteine through the conserved F or W. A D gene is named only where the DNA matches it firmly. A row's size may be missing; if present it is once, few, many or a size class.

D gene,V gene,clone size,J gene,CDR3 protein,CDR3 DNA
NA,TRBV6-5,many,TRBJ2-3,CASSARTSTDTQYF,TGTGCCAGCAGTGCTCGGACCAGCACAGATACGCAGTATTTT
TRBD1,TRBV7-9,few,TRBJ2-5,CASSRGDRETQYF,TGTGCCAGCAGCCGAGGGGACAGAGAGACCCAGTACTTC
NA,TRBV7-6,many,TRBJ1-6,CASSLGSENSPLHF,TGTGCCAGCAGCTTAGGGTCCGAGAATTCACCCCTCCACTTT
NA,TRBV20-1,many,TRBJ2-1,CSAPSRHNEQFF,TGCAGTGCCCCCTCCCGACACAATGAGCAGTTCTTC
NA,TRBV20-1,many,TRBJ2-2,CSARDRGENSNTGELFF,TGCAGTGCTAGAGACCGGGGTGAGAACTCCAACACCGGGGAGCTGTTTTTT
NA,TRBV20-1,many,TRBJ1-1,CSARDRLQVGAFF,TGCAGTGCTAGAGATCGCTTGCAGGTGGGAGCTTTCTTT
TRBD1,TRBV29-1,many,TRBJ1-3,CSVDDWDSDGNTIYF,TGCAGCGTTGACGATTGGGACAGTGATGGAAACACCATATATTTT
NA,TRBV7-9,medium-sized,TRBJ1-1,CASSLAAVGAFF,TGTGCCAGCAGCTTAGCCGCAGTTGGAGCTTTCTTT
TRBD1,TRBV28,NA,TRBJ2-1,CASSLTGFEQFF,TGTGCCAGCAGCCTGACAGGGTTTGAGCAGTTCTTC
NA,TRBV6-5,many,TRBJ2-7,CASSYVDGLAYEQYF,TGTGCCAGCAGTTACGTCGACGGGTTGGCCTACGAGCAGTACTTC
NA,TRBV24-1,many,TRBJ2-7,CATSDLNRAAEQYF,TGTGCCACCAGTGATTTGAACAGGGCTGCCGAGCAGTACTTC
TRBD1,TRBV10-3,NA,TRBJ1-1,CAISDLEGARTEAFF,TGTGCCATCAGTGATTTGGAGGGGGCACGCACTGAAGCTTTCTTT
NA,TRBV20-1,many,TRBJ1-1,CSAEDSMNTEAFF,TGCAGTGCCGAAGACAGCATGAACACTGAAGCTTTCTTT
NA,TRBV5-1,many,TRBJ2-5,CASSLVGGSVETQYF,TGCGCCAGCAGCTTGGTGGGCGGTTCTGTGGAGACCCAGTACTTC
TRBD1,TRBV6-6,many,TRBJ2-3,CASSHGQELADTQYF,TGTGCCAGCAGTCACGGACAGGAGTTGGCAGATACGCAGTATTTT
NA,TRBV5-8,many,TRBJ2-2,CASTRQESNTGELFF,TGTGCCAGCACCAGACAGGAATCCAACACCGGGGAGCTGTTTTTT
NA,TRBV29-1,many,TRBJ2-7,CSVLDMNYEQYF,TGCAGCGTCCTAGACATGAACTACGAGCAGTACTTC
NA,TRBV29-1,many,TRBJ2-1,CSARDSSVYNEQFF,TGCAGCGCGCGGGACAGTTCTGTATACAATGAGCAGTTCTTC
TRBD2,TRBV19,many,TRBJ2-1,CASSQTGTSGSAYNEQFF,TGTGCCAGTAGTCAGACCGGGACTAGCGGGAGTGCCTACAATGAGCAGTTCTTC
NA,TRBV27,many,TRBJ2-3,CASSPRTPGYASTDTQYF,TGTGCCAGCAGTCCAAGAACCCCGGGGTATGCTAGCACAGATACGCAGTATTTT
TRBD2,TRBV27,many,TRBJ2-2,CASSSATSGSPTTGELFF,TGTGCCAGCAGTTCAGCCACTAGCGGGAGTCCTACAACCGGGGAGCTGTTTTTT
TRBD2,TRBV29-1,many,TRBJ2-2,CTVAGGLSGELFF,TGCACCGTAGCGGGAGGTTTGTCCGGGGAGCTGTTTTTT
NA,TRBV7-7,many,TRBJ2-3,CASSLDGTLDTQYF,TGTGCTAGCAGCTTAGACGGGACTTTAGATACGCAGTATTTT
TRBD1,TRBV6-1,many,TRBJ2-2,CASSEAGGASGELFF,TGTGCCAGCAGTGAGGCAGGGGGCGCGTCCGGGGAGCTGTTTTTT
TRBD1,TRBV7-2,many,TRBJ1-1,CASRVQGAEAFF,TGTGCCAGCAGAGTACAGGGGGCTGAAGCTTTCTTT
TRBD1,TRBV27,many,TRBJ2-2,CASSWDSREGELFF,TGTGCCAGCAGCTGGGACAGCAGGGAGGGGGAGCTGTTTTTT
NA,TRBV3-1,many,TRBJ1-3,CASSPVRGATGNTIYF,TGTGCCAGCAGCCCCGTTCGGGGGGCAACTGGAAACACCATATATTTT
TRBD1,TRBV4-1,many,TRBJ1-5,CASSNIAGGDQPQHF,TGCGCCAGCAGCAATATCGCAGGGGGCGATCAGCCCCAGCATTTT
TRBD1,TRBV7-9,many,TRBJ1-2,CASSFSPGQALTDPMYGYTF,TGTGCCAGCAGTTTTTCTCCGGGACAGGCGTTAACCGACCCGATGTATGGCTACACCTTC
NA,TRBV30,many,TRBJ2-1,CAWSNSNEQFF,TGTGCCTGGAGTAACTCCAATGAGCAGTTCTTC
NA,TRBV6-1,many,TRBJ1-1,CASSEERGGVGTEAFF,TGTGCCAGCAGTGAAGAAAGAGGGGGTGTGGGCACTGAAGCTTTCTTT
NA,TRBV20-1,many,TRBJ2-2,CSARNAELNTGELFF,TGCAGTGCTAGGAACGCGGAGCTGAACACCGGGGAGCTGTTTTTT
NA,TRBV13,NA,TRBJ2-2,CASRVQGVGELFF,TGTGCCAGCAGAGTACAGGGTGTCGGGGAGCTGTTTTTT
NA,TRBV27,many,TRBJ1-1,CASNQTPIGPGPMNTEAFF,TGTGCCAGCAACCAAACCCCCATCGGGCCAGGGCCTATGAACACTGAAGCTTTCTTT
NA,TRBV5-8,many,TRBJ2-3,CASSLAQAGTQYF,TGTGCCAGCAGCTTGGCGCAGGCCGGCACGCAGTATTTT
TRBD2,TRBV3-1,many,TRBJ2-1,CASSPSLAGSYNEQFF,TGTGCCAGCAGCCCGTCACTAGCGGGCTCCTACAATGAGCAGTTCTTC
NA,TRBV12-3/TRBV12-4,many,TRBJ1-3,CASPPPRASSGNTIYF,TGTGCCAGCCCACCCCCTCGGGCCAGCTCTGGAAACACCATATATTTT
NA,TRBV3-1,many,TRBJ1-1,CASSRAGSNTEAFF,TGTGCCAGCAGCCGGGCAGGGTCGAACACTGAAGCTTTCTTT
TRBD2,TRBV29-1,many,TRBJ2-2,CSATASSGLNTGELFF,TGCAGCGCCACCGCCTCTAGCGGCTTGAACACCGGGGAGCTGTTTTTT
NA,TRBV30,many,TRBJ1-1,CAWGTRMNTEAFF,TGTGCCTGGGGGACCCGGATGAACACTGAAGCTTTCTTT
TRBD1,TRBV6-1,many,TRBJ1-2,CASSEGTGGYGYTF,TGTGCCAGCAGTGAAGGGACAGGGGGATATGGCTACACCTTC
TRBD1,TRBV5-1,many,TRBJ2-2,CASSPDRGRAGELFF,TGCGCCAGCAGCCCGGACAGGGGGCGTGCCGGGGAGCTGTTTTTT
TRBD1,TRBV5-4,many,TRBJ2-6,CASSLVGQGSSGANVLTF,TGTGCCAGCAGCTTGGTGGGACAGGGAAGCTCTGGGGCCAACGTCCTGACTTTC
NA,TRBV10-3,many,TRBJ1-4,CAISPGLSNEKLFF,TGTGCCATCAGCCCGGGACTGAGCAATGAAAAACTGTTTTTT
NA,TRBV6-1,many,TRBJ2-7,CASSEPAGGRYEQYF,TGTGCCAGCAGTGAACCCGCCGGGGGCCGCTACGAGCAGTACTTC
NA,TRBV5-1,many,TRBJ1-4,CASSQDAGLLHEKLFF,TGCGCCAGCAGCCAGGACGCAGGGCTCCTTCATGAAAAACTGTTTTTT
NA,TRBV6-2/TRBV6-3,many,TRBJ1-5,CASSYGLGGRSQPQHF,TGTGCCAGCAGTTACGGATTGGGGGGGCGAAGCCAGCCCCAGCATTTT
NA,TRBV24-1,many,TRBJ2-1,CATSDPKDRINEQFF,TGTGCCACCAGTGATCCCAAAGACAGGATCAATGAGCAGTTCTTC
NA,TRBV6-1,many,TRBJ1-1,CASSLKGGQSLNTEAFF,TGTGCCAGCAGTTTAAAGGGGGGTCAGTCCTTGAACACTGAAGCTTTCTTT
NA,TRBV4-2,many,TRBJ1-3,CASSQDGVSGNTIYF,TGTGCCAGCAGCCAAGACGGTGTCTCTGGAAACACCATATATTTT
TRBD1,TRBV20-1,medium-sized,TRBJ2-7,CSATTGGSYEQYF,TGCAGTGCAACGACAGGGGGTTCCTACGAGCAGTACTTC
NA,TRBV29-1,many,TRBJ2-1,CSVDISATSYNEQFF,TGCAGCGTTGACATTTCTGCCACCTCCTACAATGAGCAGTTCTTC
TRBD1,TRBV7-8,many,TRBJ1-2,CASSSAGTANYGYTF,TGTGCCAGCAGCTCCGCTGGGACAGCTAACTATGGCTACACCTTC